A selection of T cell receptor beta chains follows, all from one sample in a study of cytomegalovirus exposure and HLA in healthy donors. The method was immunoSEQ multiplex PCR; TCRdb's version includes in-frame clones alone and lacks a portion of them. The sample includes 150,000 to 250,000 clones, approximately 85% of them seen just once. The sequencing input was PBMCs. The receptors here all came from a woman in her forties or fifties in good health and CMV-seronegative. CDR3s include the opening cysteine and the closing phenylalanine or tryptophan. The D gene is left open where the match is weak. Clone size is given for some rows only: seen once, a few or many times, or a class if the clone is expanded.

j_call	v_call	d_call	clone_size	cdr3_aa	cdr3_nt
TRBJ2-5	TRBV10-3	.	.	CAISGGSRLTFPETQYF	TGTGCCATCAGTGGAGGGTCCCGCCTGACATTCCCGGAGACCCAGTACTTC
TRBJ2-1	TRBV9	TRBD2	.	CASSVTGGTTSGSYNEQFF	TGTGCCAGCAGCGTAACAGGAGGTACGACTAGCGGATCCTACAATGAGCAGTTCTTC
TRBJ2-2	TRBV5-1	TRBD2	.	CASSFLRDGGTGELFF	TGCGCCAGCAGCTTTTTGCGGGACGGGGGGACCGGGGAGCTGTTTTTT
TRBJ2-1	TRBV11-3	TRBD2	.	CASSPGAGLSGSSYNEQFF	TGTGCCAGCAGCCCTGGGGCAGGGCTTAGCGGGAGCTCCTACAATGAGCAGTTCTTC
TRBJ1-1	TRBV9	TRBD1	.	CASSSDPGTALNTEAFF	TGTGCCAGCAGCTCCGACCCTGGGACAGCCTTGAACACTGAAGCTTTCTTT
TRBJ1-4	TRBV30	TRBD1	.	CAWRDRGFPEKLFF	TGTGCCTGGAGGGACAGGGGGTTTCCTGAAAAACTGTTTTTT
TRBJ2-2	TRBV2	.	.	CASMGQRNTGELFF	TGTGCCAGCATGGGACAACGTAACACCGGGGAGCTGTTTTTT
TRBJ2-5	TRBV5-4	TRBD2	.	CASSLRTSGTRETQYF	TGTGCCAGCAGCTTGAGGACTAGCGGGACCAGGGAGACCCAGTACTTC
TRBJ2-1	TRBV9	.	.	CASAGKASDVYNEQFF	TGTGCGTCGGCAGGCAAGGCGTCAGACGTCTACAATGAGCAGTTCTTC
TRBJ2-7	TRBV28	TRBD1	.	CASSTPGGRTYEQYF	TGTGCCAGCAGTACACCAGGGGGCCGAACCTACGAGCAGTACTTC
TRBJ2-2	TRBV4-2	.	.	CASSQDGQASEGELFF	TGTGCCAGCAGCCAAGATGGGCAGGCCTCCGAGGGGGAGCTGTTTTTT
TRBJ1-2	TRBV7-9	TRBD1	.	CASSIGQAAVYGYTF	TGTGCCAGCAGCATCGGACAGGCGGCCGTCTATGGCTACACCTTC
TRBJ2-7	TRBV29-1	TRBD2	.	CSVSTGGGGFYEQYF	TGCAGCGTCTCCACGGGGGGGGGAGGGTTCTACGAGCAGTACTTC
TRBJ2-1	TRBV27	TRBD2	.	CASGRASGSYNEQFF	TGTGCCAGCGGGCGGGCTAGCGGATCTTACAATGAGCAGTTCTTC
TRBJ2-1	TRBV6-5	.	.	CASSYGLGGPYNEQFF	TGTGCCAGCAGTTATGGTCTCGGAGGCCCCTACAATGAGCAGTTCTTC
TRBJ2-7	TRBV27	TRBD1	.	CASSRTGGPYEQYF	TGTGCCAGCAGTAGGACAGGGGGCCCCTACGAGCAGTACTTC
TRBJ2-3	TRBV7-9	TRBD1	.	CSSSLAVGQGRDTQYF	TGTTCCAGCAGCTTAGCGGTGGGACAGGGGAGAGATACGCAGTATTTT
TRBJ1-2	TRBV14	.	.	CASSSQVNYGYTF	TGTGCCAGCAGTTCACAGGTCAACTATGGCTACACCTTC
TRBJ2-1	TRBV5-1	.	.	CASSLDGSGHSGYNEQFF	TGCGCCAGCAGCTTGGATGGGTCAGGGCATTCGGGCTACAATGAGCAGTTCTTC
TRBJ2-7	TRBV18	TRBD1	.	CASSPGTVTYEQYF	TGTGCCAGCTCACCCGGGACAGTAACCTACGAGCAGTACTTC
TRBJ2-5	TRBV6-6	TRBD2	.	CASSGRLATETQYF	TGTGCCAGCAGTGGGAGACTAGCGACCGAGACCCAGTACTTC
TRBJ1-2	TRBV19	.	.	CASSMGRGSYGYTF	TGTGCCAGTAGTATGGGCAGGGGTAGCTATGGCTACACCTTC
TRBJ2-1	TRBV7-9	TRBD2	.	CASSSVAGAGFYNEQFF	TGTGCCAGCAGCTCAGTAGCGGGAGCGGGCTTTTACAATGAGCAGTTCTTC
TRBJ2-2	TRBV29-1	TRBD1	.	CSVGGGGTGELFF	TGCAGCGTTGGAGGGGGCGGCACCGGGGAGCTGTTTTTT
TRBJ2-5	TRBV27	TRBD2	.	CASSLSIAGVKTQYF	TGTGCCAGCAGTCTCAGCATAGCGGGAGTGAAGACCCAGTACTTC
TRBJ2-1	TRBV4-2	.	once	CASSQVVGDSYNEQFF	TGTGCCAGCAGCCAAGTAGTGGGAGACTCCTACAATGAGCAGTTCTTC